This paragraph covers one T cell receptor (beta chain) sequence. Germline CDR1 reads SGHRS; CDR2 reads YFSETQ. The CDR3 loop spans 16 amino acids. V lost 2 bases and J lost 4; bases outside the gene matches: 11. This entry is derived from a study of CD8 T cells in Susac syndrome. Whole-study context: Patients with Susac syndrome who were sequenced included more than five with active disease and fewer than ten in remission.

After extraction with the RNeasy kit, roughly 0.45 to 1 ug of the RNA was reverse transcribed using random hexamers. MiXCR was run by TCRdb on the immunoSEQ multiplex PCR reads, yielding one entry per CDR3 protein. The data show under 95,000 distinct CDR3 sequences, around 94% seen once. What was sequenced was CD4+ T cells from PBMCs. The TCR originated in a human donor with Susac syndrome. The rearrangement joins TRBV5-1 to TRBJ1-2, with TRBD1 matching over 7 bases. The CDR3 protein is CASSLAGTVWVYGYTF. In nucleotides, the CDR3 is TGCGCCAGCAGCTTAGCCGGGACAGTGTGGGTCTATGGCTACACCTTC.